These 15 T cell receptor beta chains came from one sample sequenced in a study of Ad26.COV2.S vaccination and SARS-CoV-2 variants. Treatment indicated: some 20 received Ad26.COV2.S at low or high dose, single or two shots; roughly 5 received placebo; per-sample allocation not given. After the first vaccine or placebo injection, samples were drawn on day 63. Assay used: immunoSEQ multiplex PCR; TCRdb lists only in-frame clones, some missing. Of approximately 250,000 clones in the sample, around 88% were seen once. Sample: peripheral blood, taken in a trial of Ad26.COV2.S vaccine versus placebo. These receptors were taken from a person between 18 and 59 years old who received the Ad26.COV2.S COVID-19 vaccine or a placebo.

This chain joins TRBV5-4 and TRBJ1-6; 9 bases are shared with TRBD1. Per germline, CDR1 SGHNT and CDR2 YYREEE (reference sequence). The V gene end was trimmed by 4 bases and the J gene end by 7 bases; junction bases not matched to a gene: 6. CDR3 length: 15 residues. DNA of the CDR3: TGTGCCAGCAGCGGTGACAGGGGGAGAAATTCACCCCTCCACTTT. It codes for CASSGDRGRNSPLHF.

This chain joins TRBV7-2 and TRBJ2-1; 8 bases agree with TRBD2. CDR1 and CDR2 from the germline V gene are SGHTA and FQGNSA. V lost 4 bases, J lost 5 bases, and 7 bases stayed unmatched. The CDR3 consists of 15 residues. CDR3 DNA sequence: TGTGCCAGCAGCTCGGGACTAGTAGTGAACAATGAGCAGTTCTTC. Amino acids: CASSSGLVVNNEQFF.

This rearrangement joins TRBV7-6 to TRBJ1-5; the D is unclear. CDR3 length: 14 residues. Trimming took 1 base from V and 4 from J, leaving 8 bases between them. CDR1 and CDR2 from the germline V gene are SGHVS and FNYEAQ. The DNA of the CDR3 is TGTGCCAGCAGCTTAGGAGGGCAGAATCAGCCCCAGCATTTT. Protein sequence: CASSLGGQNQPQHF.

The rearrangement joins TRBV19 to TRBJ1-3, with unresolved D. From germline, CDR1 is LNHDA and CDR2 SQIVND (reference sequence). The V end lost 3 bases, the J end lost 0 bases, and 12 bases lay between the germline ends. The CDR3 is made up of 16 amino acids. CDR3: CASSIDGRISGNTIYF. DNA of the CDR3: TGTGCCAGTAGTATTGACGGGAGAATCTCTGGAAACACCATATATTTT.

V usage is TRBV11-2 and J usage is TRBJ1-2, with D perhaps TRBD1 (5 bases). Germline CDR1 and CDR2: SGHAT and FQNNGV. V gave up 1 base and J gave up 3 bases, with 12 bases separating them. This CDR3 is 15 amino acids long. The CDR3 here is CASSLGTGGYYGYTF. In DNA form, the CDR3 reads TGTGCCAGCAGCTTAGGTACAGGCGGTTACTATGGCTACACCTTC. The whole variable domain, remainder taken from reference TRBV11-2 and TRBJ1-2, is EAGVAQSPRYKIIEKRQSVAFWCNPISGHATLYWYQQILGQGPKLLIQFQNNGVVDDSQLPKDRFSAERLKGVDSTLKIQPAKLEDSAVYLCASSLGTGGYYGYTFGSGTRLTVV.

The chain recombines TRBV6-6 with TRBJ2-5; D perhaps matches TRBD2 (6 bases). The CDR3 runs 14 residues. Trimming cost V 5 bases and J 1 base, with 11 bases left between them. Germline loops: CDR1 MNHNY, CDR2 SVGAGI (reference sequence). CDR3 nucleotides: TGTGCCAGCAGTACGGACTATAGCCAAGAGACCCAGTACTTC. It encodes CASSTDYSQETQYF.

The V gene is TRBV6-5, the J gene TRBJ1-6, with TRBD1 as a possible D gene (5 bases). The germline V gene encodes CDR1 MNHEY and CDR2 SVGAGI. This CDR3 spans 14 amino acids. Trimming took 11 bases from V and 7 from J, leaving 18 bases between them. The CDR3 protein is CAGAPRLGNSPLHF. CDR3 DNA: TGTGCCGGGGCCCCACGCCTAGGGAATTCACCCCTCCACTTT.

The rearrangement links TRBV21-1 to TRBJ2-7; no check of the table's D call, TRBD2, against the DNA was made. TRBV21-1 counts as a pseudogene. This CDR3 has 12 amino acids. In nucleotides, the CDR3 is TGTGCCACCTACCTAGCGGTCTACGAGCAGTACGTC. It translates to CATYLAVYEQYV.

The rearrangement uses TRBV30 and TRBJ2-2, with D possibly matching TRBD2 (5 bases). The length of the CDR3 is 14 residues. CDR1 is GTSNPN, CDR2 SVGIG, per germline (reference sequence). V shed 3 bases and J shed 1 base, with 9 bases lying between them. The CDR3 spells CAWRYGVNTGELFF. CDR3 DNA: TGTGCCTGGAGGTACGGGGTGAACACCGGGGAGCTGTTTTTT.

This clone was detected once. The chain joins TRBV7-8 to TRBJ2-5, with 11 bases fitting TRBD2. Germline V gene lookup returns CDR1 SGHVS and CDR2 FQNEAQ. This CDR3 spans 15 amino acids. J gave up 2 bases and V 5 bases, and 4 bases lay outside the gene matches. The CDR3 is CASSPSGGKQETQYF. In DNA form, the CDR3 reads TGTGCCAGCAGCCCTAGCGGGGGGAAGCAAGAGACCCAGTACTTC.

In its sample, this clone was seen once. The chain combines TRBV9 with TRBJ1-1; no clear D. The CDR3 is made up of 14 amino acids. Trimming took off 0 bases at V and 1 base at J, with 7 bases between the two ends. In germline, CDR1 is SGDLS, CDR2 YYNGEE. The CDR3 sequence: CASSVASWNTEAFF. In DNA form, the CDR3 reads TGTGCCAGCAGCGTAGCGAGCTGGAACACTGAAGCTTTCTTT.

The V and J genes are TRBV5-1 and TRBJ1-2; a weak D match, TRBD1 (6 bases). The CDR3 totals 14 residues. V lost 2 bases and J 7 bases, leaving 15 bases between the germline ends. CDR1 and CDR2 from the germline V gene are SGHRS and YFSETQ. CDR3 bases: TGCGCCAGCAGCTTTACCAGAACAGGGTTTGGCTACACCTTC. Amino acids: CASSFTRTGFGYTF.

This chain joins TRBV6-5 and TRBJ2-7; the match to TRBD1 covers 9 bases. V gave up 6 bases and J gave up 5 bases; unmatched junction bases: 11. CDR3 length: 15 residues. Germline loops: CDR1 MNHEY, CDR2 SVGAGI. CDR3 protein: CASSYIGQGLNEQYF. CDR3 sequence (DNA): TGTGCCAGCAGCTATATTGGACAGGGGTTGAACGAGCAGTACTTC.

J is TRBJ2-5 and V is TRBV4-3; 8 bases align to TRBD1. With V trimmed by 0 bases and J by 6 bases, 12 bases remained unmatched. This CDR3 region has 17 residues. Per the germline V gene, CDR1 is LGHNA and CDR2 is YSLEER. The CDR3 region is CASSQEAGGAYAQTQYF. The CDR3 DNA reads as TGCGCCAGCAGCCAAGAAGCAGGGGGCGCGTATGCGCAGACCCAGTACTTC.

The rearrangement links TRBV2 to TRBJ1-1; possible D gene TRBD1, 6 bases. The CDR3 loop spans 15 amino acids. Deletions cut 6 bases from V and 0 bases from J, with 14 bases between. Germline-derived CDR1 and CDR2 are SNHLY and FYNNEI. This chain's CDR3 is CASRSNRALNTEAFF. The CDR3 bases are TGTGCCAGCAGAAGTAACAGGGCGTTGAACACTGAAGCTTTCTTT.